This T cell receptor (beta chain) was captured by sequencing in a study of metastatic and nonmetastatic thyroid tumors (dated by TCRdb to about 2020). In terms of the full investigation: Repertoires were compared across peripheral blood and tumor or nodule tissue samples from malignant and benign thyroid patients. The paper as a whole reports these results and caveats: In both blood and tumor samples, malignant tumors were reported to have significantly higher TCR beta diversity than benign nodules.

CDR1 is given as SGHNT and CDR2 as YYREEE, both from the germline V gene (reference sequence). Trimming takes 6 bases from V and 4 bases from J, and the germline ends sit 13 bases apart. The CDR3 measures 13 amino acids from cysteine to phenylalanine. Of the read, only the CDR3 DNA is kept; its 39 bases are in frame from base 1. No patient had received any treatment before thyroid surgery. Patient clinical samples collected from about 2012 to 2018 were retrospectively analysed using T-cell receptor beta sequencing. To note about this clone: Its specific antigen is unknown. Base quality data are lacking; no much larger clone is found one base away.

The library was prepared using PCR. TCRdb shows the sequencer as Illumina HiSeq 4000. High-throughput sequencing was used to profile the CDR3 region of the TCR beta-chain in every patient. Per the source publication's procedure: CDR3 differences across clinicopathological groups were used to build a classifier for discriminating distant-metastatic papillary thyroid cancer patients. To measure repertoire diversity the researchers used the Shannon index, while the Morisita-Horn index served to gauge how similar the tumor and blood repertoires were. Through fastp at Q25 and MiXCR, TCRdb rebuilt clones from the public reads, retaining in-frame beta chains. TCRdb assigned the V and J calls; the authors' analysis was not used. The sample table holds about 38,000 clones, of which 40% to 55% were seen once. The ten most abundant clones make up around a quarter of the sample.

This TCR was recovered from a male donor with papillary thyroid cancer or a benign thyroid nodule (not recorded which). Some clones in this sample may be carry-over from other donors' samples. Sequencing used tumor tissue. The chain employs TRBV5-4 and TRBJ1-1, with a weak D call of TRBD1 (6 bases match). The CDR3: CASTLRGGTEAFF. In nucleotide form, the sequence is TGTGCCAGCACCCTAAGGGGGGGCACTGAAGCTTTCTTT.